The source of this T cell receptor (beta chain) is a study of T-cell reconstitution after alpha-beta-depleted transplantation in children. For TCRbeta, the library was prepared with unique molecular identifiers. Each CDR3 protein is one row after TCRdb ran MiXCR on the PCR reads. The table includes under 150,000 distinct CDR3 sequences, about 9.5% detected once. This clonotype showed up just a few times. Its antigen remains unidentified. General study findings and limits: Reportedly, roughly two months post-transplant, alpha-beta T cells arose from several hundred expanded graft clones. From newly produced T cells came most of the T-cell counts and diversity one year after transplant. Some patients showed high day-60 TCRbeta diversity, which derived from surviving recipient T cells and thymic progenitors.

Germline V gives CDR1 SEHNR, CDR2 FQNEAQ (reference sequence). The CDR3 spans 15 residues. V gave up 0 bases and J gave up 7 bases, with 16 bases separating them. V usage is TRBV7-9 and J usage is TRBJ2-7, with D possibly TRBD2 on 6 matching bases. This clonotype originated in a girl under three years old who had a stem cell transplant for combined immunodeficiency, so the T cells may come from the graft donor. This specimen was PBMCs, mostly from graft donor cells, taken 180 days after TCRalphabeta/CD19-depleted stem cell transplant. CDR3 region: CASSLAAGFAGEQYF. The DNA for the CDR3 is TGTGCCAGCAGCTTAGCGGCAGGGTTCGCGGGGGAGCAGTACTTC.